This T cell receptor (beta chain) was sequenced in a study of radiation and T cells in renal cell carcinoma. Using immunoSEQ multiplex PCR, the repertoire was profiled, and TCRdb retains in-frame clones only, with some absent. This table has approximately 170,000 clones, roughly 90% appearing once. Of note for this clone: What it recognizes is unknown.

As to time point: blood 4 weeks post-SBRT, at nephrectomy. Treatment meaning: 15 Gy SBRT to primary tumor, nephrectomy 4 weeks later. Germline CDR1 LGHNA, CDR2 YSLEER. The CDR3 is 14 amino acids. V dropped 3 bases and J dropped 8; count of bases not matched to a gene: 6. The study's findings and limits: Pretreatment tumor biopsies were lacking, so baseline clonotypes are unknown. Top tumor clonotypes rose in blood 2 weeks post-radiation, then contracted.

The receptor's source is a woman aged 50 to 60 with renal cell carcinoma. The material sequenced was blood, taken from a patient whose treatment included radiotherapy and nephrectomy. This chain uses TRBV4-3 with TRBJ1-3, with 8 bases matching TRBD1. CDR3 protein: CASSQTGQGDTIYF. Written as DNA, the CDR3 is TGCGCCAGCAGCCAGACCGGACAGGGAGACACCATATATTTT.